The sequence of this T cell receptor (beta chain) was determined in a study of blood T cell repertoires in COVID-19. Study in general: The origin of the acute and convalescent COVID-19 samples was the United States, Italy and Spain.

TCRdb's table, derived via immunoSEQ multiplex PCR, lists solely in-frame clones and lacks some. Of about 130,000 clones in the sample, roughly 80% were seen once. Germline V lookup: CDR1 KGHSH, CDR2 LQKENI. The CDR3 runs to 17 residues. The V end was cut by 3 bases, the J end by 0 bases, with 17 bases between. This chain links TRBV18 with TRBJ1-1, with D possibly TRBD1 on 5 matching bases. The material sequenced was peripheral blood. The clonotype originates from a woman aged 65 to 85 with COVID-19, enrolled during active disease. The CDR3 sequence is CASSPNQGGTVNTEAFF. DNA for the CDR3: TGTGCCAGCTCACCCAACCAGGGCGGAACCGTGAACACTGAAGCTTTCTTT.